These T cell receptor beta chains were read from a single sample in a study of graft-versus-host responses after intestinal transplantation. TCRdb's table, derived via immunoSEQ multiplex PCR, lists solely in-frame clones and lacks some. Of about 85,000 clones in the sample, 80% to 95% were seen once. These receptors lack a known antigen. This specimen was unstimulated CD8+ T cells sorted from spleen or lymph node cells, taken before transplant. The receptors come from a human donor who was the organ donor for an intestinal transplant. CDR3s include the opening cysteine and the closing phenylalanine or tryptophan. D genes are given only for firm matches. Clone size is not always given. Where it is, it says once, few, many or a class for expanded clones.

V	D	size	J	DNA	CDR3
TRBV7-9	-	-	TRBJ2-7	TGTGCCAGCAGCCCAACAAGGCAGGGGTCTACCTACGAGCAGTACTTC	CASSPTRQGSTYEQYF
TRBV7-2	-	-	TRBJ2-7	TGTGCCAGCAGCCCGCGTCCCTATTATTACGAGCAGTACTTC	CASSPRPYYYEQYF
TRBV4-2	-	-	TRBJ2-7	TGTGCCAGCAGCCGGGGCGCTAGTGGGGCCAACGAGCAGTACTTC	CASSRGASGANEQYF
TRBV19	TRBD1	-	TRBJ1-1	TGTGCCAGCGATGACAGGGGCACTGAAGCTTTCTTT	CASDDRGTEAFF
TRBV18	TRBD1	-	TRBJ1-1	TGTGCCAGCTCACCCGGCCCTCCCGGGACAGGGGGCGCAGGGAACACTGAAGCTTTCTTT	CASSPGPPGTGGAGNTEAFF
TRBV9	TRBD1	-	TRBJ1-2	TGTGCCAGCAGCGTAGCTACGACAGGGTACGGCTACACCTTC	CASSVATTGYGYTF
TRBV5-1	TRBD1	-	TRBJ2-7	TGCGCCAGCAGCTTGGCTTCATGGGGACAGGCCGCCCTCGCGGTCTCCTACGAGCAGTACTTC	CASSLASWGQAALAVSYEQYF
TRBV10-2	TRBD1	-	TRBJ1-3	TGCGCCAGCAGACCCGTGACAGGGGAGAGGAACACCATATATTTT	CASRPVTGERNTIYF
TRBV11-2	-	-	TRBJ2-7	TGTGCCAGCAGTTTGGACAGTTGGGGCACCTCCTACGAGCAGTACTTC	CASSLDSWGTSYEQYF
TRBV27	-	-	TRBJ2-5	TGTGCCAGCGGGCCGGGACTCCACCAAGAGACCCAGTACTTC	CASGPGLHQETQYF
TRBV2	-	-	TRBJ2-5	TGTGCCAGCAGTGACGGCCTAGACCAAGAGACCCAGTACTTC	CASSDGLDQETQYF
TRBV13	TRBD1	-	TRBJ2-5	TGTGCCAGCAGCGGACAGGGGGGGAGGGCAGAGACCCAGTACTTC	CASSGQGGRAETQYF
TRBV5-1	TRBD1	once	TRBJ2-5	TGCGCCAGCAGCCTCTACAGGGGGGCAGAGACCCAGTACTTC	CASSLYRGAETQYF
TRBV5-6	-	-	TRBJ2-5	TGTGCCAGCAGCTGGACGGCAGAAGAGACCCAGTACTTC	CASSWTAEETQYF
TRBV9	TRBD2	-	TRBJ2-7	TGTGCCAGCAGCGTAGGGGAGGGAGATCCCTACGAGCAGTACTTC	CASSVGEGDPYEQYF
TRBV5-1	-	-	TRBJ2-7	TGCGCCAGCAGCTTCGTTGGGGACGAGCAGTACTTC	CASSFVGDEQYF